This T cell receptor beta chain was sequenced during a study of T cells in Graves' hyperthyroidism and ophthalmopathy. CDR3 size: 15 residues. Germline CDR1 is MNHEY and CDR2 is SVGAGI. With 1 base clipped from V and 5 bases from J, the junction kept 2 bases outside the gene matches. Amplification of TCR beta CDR3 regions used RNA as the template. The primer set for the first-round RT-PCR of the TCR CDR3 was HTBI. TCRdb fed the multiplex PCR reads into MiXCR, producing one record per CDR3 protein. The profile shows 250,000 to 300,000 distinct CDR3 sequences, 10% to 15% of them singletons. The table lists this clonotype with many counts.

The sequencing input was blood. The chain is built from TRBV6-5 and TRBJ2-3; 11 bases agree with TRBD2. The sequence was obtained from a woman aged 25 to 39 with Graves' hyperthyroidism that later progressed to Graves' ophthalmopathy. Here the CDR3 reads CASSYLAGGVDTQYF. For the CDR3, the DNA is TGTGCCAGCAGTTACTTAGCGGGAGGGGTAGATACGCAGTATTTT.